This T cell receptor (beta chain) was identified in a study of persistence of HIV-infected CD4 T cells. Note on this clone: Its antigen remains unknown.

Germline-derived CDR1 and CDR2 are SNHLY and FYNNEI. This CDR3 is built from 15 residues. The ends were cut back, 3 bases at V and 7 bases at J, with 16 bases in the middle. The libraries were made with immunoSEQ version 4 in survey mode. Assay: immunoSEQ multiplex PCR; the TCRdb copy retains only in-frame clones and omits some. The sample records tens of thousands of clones, roughly 75% being singletons. Overlapping HIV-1 Gag 15-mer peptides at approximately 1 ug per peptide per mL were used. CD40L/CD69 double-negative CD45RO-high memory CD4+ T cells were collected. Specimen: CD4+ T cells sorted from PBMCs after roughly 18-hour stimulation, collected from a patient who received antiretroviral therapy. The chain recombines TRBV2 with TRBJ1-3; weak D call: TRBD1 (5 bases). The TCR originated in an adult man with HIV who was CMV-seropositive. The CDR3 DNA sequence: TGTGCCAGCAGTGAGTCAACGGGGCCCGGTAACACCATATATTTT. Translated: CASSESTGPGNTIYF.